Shown below are 29 T cell receptor beta chains from a single sample sequenced in a study of OX40 agonist ivuxolimab in advanced cancers. Produced via immunoSEQ multiplex PCR; TCRdb's table is partial and in-frame only. The sample lists 65,000 to 90,000 clones, just over 85% seen once, with about 0.8% in the top ten. The sequenced sample was CD4+ or CD8+ T cells sorted from blood, obtained in a trial of the OX40 agonist ivuxolimab. The receptors derive from an adult with an advanced solid tumor such as melanoma, head and neck, liver or kidney cancer.

The J gene is TRBJ2-4, the V gene TRBV7-8; D is perhaps TRBD1 or TRBD2 (5 bases each). This CDR3 region has 16 residues. The V and J ends lost 1 base and 0 bases respectively, with 10 bases between them. In germline, CDR1 is SGHVS, CDR2 FQNEAQ. The CDR3 loop is CASSLGGSLAKNIQYF. CDR3 nucleotide sequence: TGTGCCAGCAGCTTAGGGGGGAGCCTAGCCAAAAACATTCAGTACTTC.

V and J are TRBV13 and TRBJ2-2; 7 bases are shared with TRBD1. The CDR3 spans 16 residues. From germline, CDR1 is PRHDT and CDR2 FYEKMQ (reference sequence). V dropped 5 bases and J dropped 2; count of bases not matched to a gene: 8. The CDR3 loop reads CASSQIDRVNTGELFF. In DNA, the CDR3 is TGTGCCAGCAGCCAAATCGACAGGGTCAACACCGGGGAGCTGTTTTTT.

The chain joins TRBV6-5 to TRBJ2-7, with D possibly called TRBD1 or TRBD2 (6 bases each). Germline assignment: CDR1 MNHEY and CDR2 SVGAGI. V was cut by 5 bases and J by 6 bases, with 14 bases left in between. The CDR3 has 13 amino acids. The chain's CDR3 is CASSQGTSGEQYF. The DNA for the CDR3 is TGTGCCAGCAGTCAGGGGACTTCGGGCGAGCAGTACTTC.

The chain carries TRBV28 and TRBJ2-7; 13 bases match TRBD2. Trimming took 5 bases from V and 3 from J; bases not matched to a gene: 19. The CDR3 runs to 20 residues. Germline CDR1 and CDR2: MDHEN and SYDVKM. DNA for the CDR3: TGTGCCAGCAGTATTCAGGTGCCCGGACTAGCGGGAGTGGTAGACTACGAGCAGTACTTC. Its translation is CASSIQVPGLAGVVDYEQYF.

The genes are TRBV5-4 and TRBJ2-5; 7 bases match TRBD1. This CDR3 is 15 amino acids long. Looked up from germline, CDR1 is SGHNT and CDR2 is YYREEE (reference sequence). J was trimmed by 4 bases and V by 4 bases; bases with no gene match: 10. CDR3 loop: CASSPAFNRGETQYF. The CDR3 nucleotides read TGTGCCAGCAGCCCCGCCTTTAACAGGGGAGAGACCCAGTACTTC.

The chain joins TRBV20-1 to TRBJ2-1; D unclear. Germline CDR1 is DFQATT and CDR2 is SNEGSKA (reference sequence). The CDR3 extends over 10 amino acids. V shed 6 bases and J shed 8 bases, with 8 bases lying between them. CDR3 sequence: CSAYGDEQFF. The CDR3 DNA reads as TGCAGTGCATACGGCGATGAGCAGTTCTTC.

This chain connects TRBV18 to TRBJ2-2; possibly TRBD1 for D (5 bases). Per the germline V gene, CDR1 is KGHSH and CDR2 is LQKENI. CDR3 length: 14 amino acids. The ends were cut back, 2 bases at V and 5 bases at J, with 9 bases in the middle. As DNA, the CDR3 is TGTGCCAGCTCACCATCAGGGTTGACCGGGGAGCTGTTTTTT. Protein: CASSPSGLTGELFF.

This chain connects TRBV7-9 to TRBJ2-7, with 13 positions matching TRBD2. Trimming took 6 bases from V and 0 from J; bases not matched to a gene: 5. Germline V gives CDR1 SEHNR, CDR2 FQNEAQ (reference sequence). The CDR3 runs 16 residues. CDR3 in amino acids: CASSPGLAGDSYEQYF. The CDR3 coding sequence is TGTGCCAGCAGTCCTGGACTAGCGGGGGACTCCTACGAGCAGTACTTC.

This chain links TRBV27 with TRBJ1-3; 7 bases match TRBD1. This CDR3 comprises 16 residues. Looked up from germline, CDR1 is MNHEY and CDR2 is SMNVEV (reference sequence). The trim removed 6 bases at V and 3 bases at J, leaving 11 bases unmatched. CDR3 in amino acids: CASSPHQGVIGNTIYF. CDR3 in DNA: TGTGCCAGCAGCCCTCATCAGGGGGTGATTGGAAACACCATATATTTT.

A few counts support this clone. At the DNA level, this CDR3 is encoded by other sequences in the same sample as well. The V call is TRBV6-5, the J call TRBJ2-7; TRBD2 is a possible D gene (5 bases). Trimming left V 0 bases short and J 4 bases short, with 10 bases between. The CDR3 spans 14 residues. Germline lookup yields CDR1 MNHEY and CDR2 SVGAGI. The CDR3 sequence: CASSYSLEGYEQYF. In nucleotides, the CDR3 is TGTGCCAGCAGTTACTCCCTTGAGGGTTACGAGCAGTACTTC.

With respect to this clone: In the same sample, other DNA sequences code for this CDR3. The genes are TRBV30 and TRBJ1-2, with D possibly TRBD1 on 5 matching bases. The CDR3 totals 14 residues. Germline V CDR1 and CDR2: GTSNPN, SVGIG (reference sequence). V dropped 3 bases and J dropped 4 bases, with 15 bases sitting between them. The CDR3 region is CAWRGFGGSYGYTF. The CDR3 DNA is TGTGCCTGGAGGGGGTTTGGGGGATCCTATGGCTACACCTTC.

This chain joins TRBV4-1 and TRBJ2-5, with a tentative D call TRBD2 (5 bases). Germline CDR1 reads MGHRA; CDR2 reads YSYEKL. V lost 0 bases to trimming and J lost 4 bases, with 12 bases between them. The CDR3 is made up of 15 amino acids. The CDR3, as DNA: TGCGCCAGCAGCCAAGATAAGGTTCGGGGAGAGACCCAGTACTTC. This encodes CASSQDKVRGETQYF.

The V and J genes are TRBV4-1 and TRBJ1-3; 7 bases line up with TRBD1. This CDR3 is 18 amino acids long. With 1 base clipped from V and 1 base from J, the junction kept 10 bases outside the gene matches. CDR1 is MGHRA and CDR2 is YSYEKL in the germline V gene. The CDR3 spells CASSQGRTGGISGNTIYF. The CDR3 region has the DNA TGCGCCAGCAGCCAAGGTAGGACAGGAGGAATATCTGGAAACACCATATATTTT.

The gene calls are TRBV11-1 and TRBJ2-7; the match to TRBD2 covers 11 bases. Germline V gene lookup returns CDR1 SGHAT and CDR2 FQDESV (reference sequence). J was trimmed by 6 bases and V by 5 bases; bases with no gene match: 3. CDR3 length: 13 amino acids. CDR3 in amino acids: CASSTGLAAEQYF. The DNA for the CDR3 is TGTGCCAGCAGCACGGGACTAGCGGCCGAGCAGTACTTC.

The CDR3 sequence is CAHAPRQTMTQYF. In DNA form, the CDR3 reads TGTGCACACGCACCCCGACAAACGATGACGCAGTATTTT. The gene calls are TRBV30 and TRBJ2-3, with D unclear. The CDR3 totals 13 residues. The germline gives CDR1 GTSNPN, CDR2 SVGIG (reference sequence). The entire variable domain, with the rest obtained from reference TRBV30 and TRBJ2-3, is as follows: SQTIHQWPATLVQPVGSPLSLECTVEGTSNPNLYWYRQAAGRGLQLLFYSVGIGQISSEVPQNLSASRPQDRQFILSSKKLLLSDSGFYLCAHAPRQTMTQYFGPGTRLTVL.

The chain has TRBV5-1 and TRBJ2-1, with 9 bases identical to TRBD2. Trimming removed 2 bases from V and 2 bases from J; junction bases left unmatched: 8. Germline loops: CDR1 SGHRS, CDR2 YFSETQ. The CDR3 spans 17 residues. DNA of the CDR3: TGCGCCAGCAGCTTTGGGCGGGAGGGTATAACCTACAATGAGCAGTTCTTC. The encoded protein is CASSFGREGITYNEQFF. Filled out from reference TRBV5-1 and TRBJ2-1, the complete variable domain reads KAGVTQTPRYLIKTRGQQVTLSCSPISGHRSVSWYQQTPGQGLQFLFEYFSETQRNKGNFPGRFSGRQFSNSRSEMNVSTLELGDSALYLCASSFGREGITYNEQFFGPGTRLTVL.

The rearrangement joins TRBV5-4 to TRBJ1-5, with a weak D call TRBD1 (5 bases). CDR3 size: 16 residues. Trimming cost V 0 bases and J 2 bases, with 12 bases left between them. Germline-derived CDR1 and CDR2 are SGHNT and YYREEE (reference sequence). This CDR3 reads CASSLGGRVGNQPQHF. The CDR3 nucleotides read TGTGCCAGCAGCTTGGGGGGCAGGGTTGGCAATCAGCCCCAGCATTTT.

Points on this clone: This sample also contains other DNA sequences that code for the same CDR3. CDR3 sequence reads: CASSLERATYNEQFF. CDR3 DNA sequence: TGTGCCAGCAGCTTAGAAAGGGCTACCTACAATGAGCAGTTCTTC. The rearrangement uses TRBV7-2 and TRBJ2-1; D unclear. The length of the CDR3 is 15 residues. V was shortened by 1 base and J by 2 bases, with 9 bases between the two germline ends. The germline gives CDR1 SGHTA, CDR2 FQGNSA.

V and J are TRBV15 and TRBJ2-1; D gene unclear. CDR1 is LNHNV and CDR2 is YYDKDF in the germline V gene (reference sequence). V lost 9 bases and J 6 bases, leaving 12 bases between the germline ends. The CDR3 contains 12 residues. Written as DNA, the CDR3 is TGTGCCACGGCGAGGCAGACCAATGAGCAGTTCTTC. Translation gives CATARQTNEQFF.

The chain recombines TRBV19 with TRBJ1-5; D call uncertain. CDR1 is LNHDA, CDR2 SQIVND, per germline (reference sequence). The length of the CDR3 is 15 residues. The V end lost 4 bases, the J end lost 0 bases, and 10 bases lay between the germline ends. The CDR3 protein is CASSRGPGSNQPQHF. In DNA form, the CDR3 reads TGTGCCAGTAGTAGAGGGCCGGGTAGCAATCAGCCCCAGCATTTT. The full variable domain, with the rest looked up from reference TRBV19 and TRBJ1-5, is DGGITQSPKYLFRKEGQNVTLSCEQNLNHDAMYWYRQDPGQGLRLIYYSQIVNDFQKGDIAEGYSVSREKKESFPLTVTSAQKNPTAFYLCASSRGPGSNQPQHFGDGTRLSIL.

The chain recombines TRBV7-3 with TRBJ2-1, with 7 bases aligning to TRBD1. Germline trimming cut 0 bases from V and 3 bases from J; bases unmatched to any gene: 5. This CDR3 contains 16 residues. CDR1 is SGHTA and CDR2 is FQGTGA in the germline V gene. The CDR3, as DNA: TGTGCCAGCAGCTTAACGCCGAGACAGGGCTACAATGAGCAGTTCTTC. Its translation is CASSLTPRQGYNEQFF. Together with reference TRBV7-3 and TRBJ2-1, the CDR3 gives the full variable domain: GAGVSQTPSNKVTEKGKYVELRCDPISGHTALYWYRQSLGQGPEFLIYFQGTGAADDSGLPNDRFFAVRPEGSVSTLKIQRTERGDSAVYLCASSLTPRQGYNEQFFGPGTRLTVL.

V and J are TRBV2 and TRBJ2-1; TRBD2 matches at 10 bases. Germline V gene lookup returns CDR1 SNHLY and CDR2 FYNNEI. The trim removed 4 bases at V and 7 bases at J, leaving 7 bases unmatched. This CDR3 region has 15 residues. CDR3 sequence: CASSALAGVKNEQFF. The CDR3 DNA sequence: TGTGCCAGCAGTGCCCTAGCGGGAGTCAAAAATGAGCAGTTCTTC.

The rearrangement links TRBV5-1 to TRBJ1-4, with D possibly TRBD1 on 6 matching bases. Germline V gene sequence: CDR1 SGHRS, CDR2 YFSETQ. The CDR3 has 15 residues. Between the trimmed V and J ends, which lost 5 bases and 4 bases, there was a span of 15 bases. The CDR3 DNA reads TGCGCCAGCAGAGGAAGAGGGGGACTTAATGAAAAACTGTTTTTT. The encoded protein is CASRGRGGLNEKLFF.

The V call is TRBV7-2, the J call TRBJ2-7; unclear D gene. The CDR3 consists of 12 residues. CDR1 is SGHTA and CDR2 is FQGNSA in the germline V gene. Trimming stripped 1 base from V and 6 bases from J, with 7 bases between. The CDR3 DNA reads TGTGCCAGCAGCTTAGATAGCCGCGAGCAGTACTTC. Amino acid sequence: CASSLDSREQYF. Complete variable domain (other parts from reference TRBV7-2 and TRBJ2-7): GAGVSQSPSNKVTEKGKDVELRCDPISGHTALYWYRQSLGQGLEFLIYFQGNSAPDKSGLPSDRFSAERTGGSVSTLTIQRTQQEDSAVYLCASSLDSREQYFGPGTRLTVT.

This rearrangement joins TRBV4-3 to TRBJ2-5; a possible D gene is TRBD2 (7 bases). Germline V gene sequence: CDR1 LGHNA, CDR2 YSLEER. This CDR3 is built from 13 residues. V lost 9 bases, J lost 2 bases, and 13 bases lay in between. CDR3 in DNA: TGCGCCAGGGGGGGGGCACCACAAGAGACCCAGTACTTC. This encodes CARGGAPQETQYF.

This clone was recorded only once. V gene TRBV28 combines with J gene TRBJ2-7; unclear D gene. Germline loops: CDR1 MDHEN, CDR2 SYDVKM. The CDR3 covers 14 residues. V dropped 2 bases and J dropped 3 bases, with 11 bases sitting between them. The CDR3 sequence: CASSLRVGVYEQYF. In nucleotides, the CDR3 is TGTGCCAGCAGTTTACGGGTTGGGGTCTACGAGCAGTACTTC.

The chain recombines TRBV9 with TRBJ1-3, with TRBD1 identical over 7 bases. Germline lookup yields CDR1 SGDLS and CDR2 YYNGEE. The CDR3 covers 20 residues. V shed 3 bases, J shed 1 base, and the junction held 19 bases outside the gene matches. The CDR3 bases are TGTGCCAGCAGCGGCTACCGGGACAGAAACCCCCCGGAGTCTGGAAACACCATATATTTT. Amino acids: CASSGYRDRNPPESGNTIYF.

This sequence joins TRBV29-1 and TRBJ1-1, with TRBD1 matching over 10 bases. Germline values: CDR1 SQVTM, CDR2 ANQGSEA. This CDR3 is 13 amino acids long. The V segment lost 2 bases and the J segment 4 bases; nucleotides outside the gene matches: 1. The CDR3 DNA follows: TGCAGCGTTGAACGGGACAGGGGCACTGAAGCTTTCTTT. Encoded protein: CSVERDRGTEAFF.

V gene TRBV11-2 combines with J gene TRBJ1-3; unclear D gene. CDR3 length: 14 amino acids. In germline, CDR1 is SGHAT, CDR2 FQNNGV. With 5 bases removed from V and 1 base from J, the gap between germline ends came to 9 bases. CDR3 in amino acids: CASSPRRSGNTIYF. The DNA of the CDR3 is TGTGCCAGCAGCCCCCGCAGGTCTGGAAACACCATATATTTT.